One and the same sample provided the 30 T cell receptor beta chains below, sequenced in a study of cytomegalovirus exposure and HLA in healthy donors (TCRdb year 2017). Library preparation was by the immunoSEQ multiplex PCR assay. The multiplex PCR relied on a mix of 60 forward primers for TCR Vbeta segments and 13 reverse primers for TCR Jbeta segments. Not all clones reach the TCRdb copy of this immuneACCESS table, which keeps in-frame sequences only. Checked studies attribute under half of the gap to unresolved V genes and leave the rest unexplained. The sample table contains about 120,000 clones; only one count was recorded for approximately 81% of them. The top ten clonotypes cover 2% to 2.5% of the sample. Sequences were obtained from PBMCs. The origin of the receptors is a woman in her thirties or forties in good health and CMV-seronegative.

The chain combines TRBV27 with TRBJ1-1; D gene uncertain. This CDR3 has 14 residues. V was clipped by 4 bases and J by 2 bases, with 11 bases between them. Germline V gene lookup returns CDR1 MNHEY and CDR2 SMNVEV (reference sequence). The CDR3 coding sequence is TGTGCCAGCAGTTCGGGTTTAGTTAACACTGAAGCTTTCTTT. This encodes CASSSGLVNTEAFF.

The chain combines TRBV6-1 with TRBJ1-2; no clear D. The CDR3 totals 15 residues. Trimming cost V 2 bases and J 4 bases, with 14 bases left between them. The germline V gene has CDR1 MNHNS and CDR2 SASEGT. The CDR3 here is CASSEPRGVGYGYTF. For the CDR3, the DNA is TGTGCCAGCAGTGAACCGCGCGGAGTCGGCTATGGCTACACCTTC.

This clone has a single count. The V call is TRBV6-6, the J call TRBJ2-5, with D unclear. Trimming removed 6 bases at V and 1 base at J, with 6 bases between. The CDR3 sequence is 12 residues long. Germline loops: CDR1 MNHNY, CDR2 SVGAGI (reference sequence). The CDR3 DNA reads TGTGCCAGCAGAGCAGGCCAAGAGACCCAGTACTTC. It encodes CASRAGQETQYF.

V usage is TRBV5-3 and J usage is TRBJ2-3; a weak D match, TRBD2 (7 bases). TRBV5-3 qualifies as an ORF whose function is uncertain. The CDR3 length is 17 residues. With 3 bases removed from V and 5 bases from J, the gap between germline ends came to 22 bases. The CDR3 spells CARSCLINRGAGDTQYF. CDR3 nucleotides: TGTGCCAGAAGCTGCTTAATAAATCGGGGGGCGGGAGATACGCAGTATTTT.

The chain couples TRBV7-6 to TRBJ2-3, with D maybe TRBD2 (7 bases). Per the germline V gene, CDR1 is SGHVS and CDR2 is FNYEAQ. The CDR3 totals 15 residues. The V end lost 5 bases, the J end lost 4 bases, and 16 bases lay between the germline ends. The DNA for the CDR3 is TGTGCCAGCAGCCTGGGGGGGGGCCCGGCAGATACGCAGTATTTT. It codes for CASSLGGGPADTQYF.

V usage is TRBV6-6 and J usage is TRBJ2-7; 10 bases match TRBD2. The CDR3 is 14 amino acids. Unmatched junction bases numbered 10, after V lost 5 bases and J lost 9 bases. From germline, CDR1 is MNHNY and CDR2 SVGAGI (reference sequence). The CDR3 region has the DNA TGTGCCAGCAGTAGACTAGCGGGCGACGGCGGGCAGTACTTC. It codes for CASSRLAGDGGQYF.

This chain connects TRBV10-2 to TRBJ2-3, with 9 bases lining up with TRBD2. V lost 7 bases and J lost 2; bases outside the gene matches: 10. CDR1 is WSHSY, CDR2 SAAADI, per germline. The CDR3 has 16 residues. This chain's CDR3 is CASTGSRLADTDTQYF. The CDR3 DNA reads as TGCGCCAGCACCGGTTCGAGACTAGCGGACACAGATACGCAGTATTTT.

This clone has just a few counts. The chain recombines TRBV27 with TRBJ2-7, with 10 bases lining up with TRBD2. J was trimmed by 2 bases and V by 5 bases; bases with no gene match: 6. The germline V gene has CDR1 MNHEY and CDR2 SMNVEV (reference sequence). The CDR3 loop spans 15 amino acids. CDR3 sequence: CASSTSAGGPYEQYF. The DNA of the CDR3 is TGTGCCAGCAGTACCTCAGCGGGAGGGCCCTACGAGCAGTACTTC.

Concerning this clone itself: An end of the junction differs from the germline gene, which may be a read error. DNA of the CDR3: TGTGCCTGGAGTGGTAGGACAGGGACGCTGTATTTT. Protein sequence: CAWSGRTGTLYF. The V call is TRBV30, the J call TRBJ2-3, with TRBD1 matching 8 bases. There are 12 residues in the CDR3. Germline loops: CDR1 GTSNPN, CDR2 SVGIG (reference sequence).

The V gene is TRBV18, the J gene TRBJ2-5, with TRBD1 matching 7 bases. V shed 6 bases, J shed 4 bases, and the junction held 5 bases outside the gene matches. The CDR3 length is 13 residues. CDR1 is KGHSH, CDR2 LQKENI, per germline. The CDR3 coding sequence is TGTGCCAGCTCTACAGGGGTAGGAGAGACCCAGTACTTC. Translating gives CASSTGVGETQYF.

CDR3 residues: CASRAGTGKTEAFF. CDR3 sequence (DNA): TGTGCCAGCAGAGCCGGGACAGGGAAAACTGAAGCTTTCTTT. The rearrangement joins TRBV6-5 to TRBJ1-1, with 9 bases matching TRBD1. The V segment lost 6 bases and the J segment 5 bases; nucleotides outside the gene matches: 7. The CDR3 contains 14 residues. Germline CDR1 reads MNHEY; CDR2 reads SVGAGI.

This clone appeared once. The CDR3 DNA reads as TGTGCCAGCTCGGCAGGGGCTGAGACTGAAGCTTTCTTT. Amino acids: CASSAGAETEAFF. V and J are TRBV18 and TRBJ1-1; a weak D match, TRBD1 (6 bases). The CDR3 sequence is 13 residues long. The germline V gene has CDR1 KGHSH and CDR2 LQKENI. V was shortened by 6 bases and J by 5 bases, with 13 bases between the two germline ends.

This chain uses TRBV9 with TRBJ2-2; TRBD2 matches 8 bases. The junction had 4 bases not matched to a gene; V was cut back by 2 bases and J by 7 bases. CDR3 length: 14 amino acids. Germline V gene lookup returns CDR1 SGDLS and CDR2 YYNGEE. CDR3 in amino acids: CASSVTLAGGELFF. In DNA, the CDR3 is TGTGCCAGCAGCGTTACCCTAGCGGGCGGGGAGCTGTTTTTT.

The CDR3 protein is CASSTPEGPQGTGYEQYF. The CDR3 DNA reads as TGTGCCAGCAGCACCCCCGAGGGCCCACAGGGAACGGGATACGAGCAGTACTTC. The rearrangement joins TRBV7-9 to TRBJ2-7; D may be TRBD1 (6 bases). The germline V and J ends were trimmed by 5 bases and 4 bases, with 27 bases remaining between them. The CDR3 has 18 residues. Germline assignment: CDR1 SEHNR and CDR2 FQNEAQ (reference sequence).

This clone was observed a handful of times. The chain uses TRBV5-6 and TRBJ1-1; D gene ambiguous. CDR1 SGHDT and CDR2 YYEEEE come from the germline V gene. This CDR3 has 13 amino acids. The ends were cut back, 0 bases at V and 7 bases at J, with 10 bases in the middle. CDR3 loop: CASSLAARNEAFF. For the CDR3, the DNA is TGTGCCAGCAGCTTGGCCGCCAGAAATGAAGCTTTCTTT.

J is TRBJ2-2 and V is TRBV11-2; 8 positions match TRBD2. The germline V gene encodes CDR1 SGHAT and CDR2 FQNNGV. Trimming took 7 bases from V and 4 from J; bases not matched to a gene: 17. The CDR3 length is 18 residues. The CDR3 here is CASNPGRGARRGTGELFF. CDR3 sequence (DNA): TGTGCCAGCAATCCTGGGCGGGGGGCCAGGCGGGGCACCGGGGAGCTGTTTTTT.

The chain couples TRBV9 to TRBJ2-1; 11 bases are a match to TRBD2. V dropped 0 bases and J dropped 8; count of bases not matched to a gene: 13. Germline CDR1 and CDR2: SGDLS and YYNGEE. The CDR3 spans 18 residues. The CDR3 DNA follows: TGTGCCAGCAGCGTAGAGGGCTCCCTAGCGGGGGGTGGAGATGAGCAGTTCTTC. Its translation: CASSVEGSLAGGGDEQFF.

This chain links TRBV5-4 with TRBJ1-2; no clear D. The V end lost 4 bases, the J end lost 8 bases, and 12 bases lay between the germline ends. The germline CDR1 and CDR2 sequences are SGHNT and YYREEE (reference sequence). This CDR3 is 12 amino acids long. CDR3 DNA sequence: TGTGCCAGCAGCCCGACGGCGGGGGGCTACACCTTC. This encodes CASSPTAGGYTF.

The chain combines TRBV30 with TRBJ2-3; the match to TRBD2 covers 10 bases. The CDR3 is made up of 17 amino acids. V was pared by 1 base and J by 1 base, with 8 bases of the junction left unmatched. Germline CDR1 and CDR2: GTSNPN and SVGIG (reference sequence). CDR3 region: CAWSAPPGTSGTDTQYF. In nucleotides, the CDR3 is TGTGCCTGGAGTGCACCCCCCGGGACTAGCGGCACAGATACGCAGTATTTT.

This chain joins TRBV13 and TRBJ1-2, with 8 bases lining up with TRBD1. Trimming cost V 0 bases and J 5 bases; bases outside gene matches: 8. Germline values: CDR1 PRHDT, CDR2 FYEKMQ (reference sequence). The CDR3 consists of 16 residues. The CDR3 nucleotides read TGTGCCAGCAGCTTAGGGTCCACGGGACAGGTTTATGGCTACACCTTC. Its protein product is CASSLGSTGQVYGYTF. The whole variable domain, filled in from reference TRBV13 and TRBJ1-2, reads AAGVIQSPRHLIKEKRETATLKCYPIPRHDTVYWYQQGPGQDPQFLISFYEKMQSDKGSIPDRFSAQQFSDYHSELNMSSLELGDSALYFCASSLGSTGQVYGYTFGSGTRLTVV.

This sequence joins TRBV25-1 and TRBJ2-7; 7 positions agree with TRBD2. The length of the CDR3 is 15 residues. Germline loops: CDR1 MGHDK, CDR2 SYGVNS. Unmatched junction bases numbered 13, after V lost 7 bases and J lost 4 bases. CDR3 nucleotides: TGTGCCAGCACGGGTCTTGGGACTAAAGGTTACGAGCAGTACTTC. As protein: CASTGLGTKGYEQYF.

The chain carries TRBV2 and TRBJ1-1; maybe TRBD1 (5 bases). Germline V gene data show CDR1 as SNHLY and CDR2 as FYNNEI. The CDR3 covers 14 residues. Deletions cut 3 bases from V and 0 bases from J, with 8 bases between. The CDR3 reads CASSEQGLNTEAFF. The CDR3 DNA is TGTGCCAGCAGTGAGCAGGGCTTGAACACTGAAGCTTTCTTT.

Note on this clone: Within the sample, other DNA sequences also encode this same CDR3. The chain is built from TRBV27 and TRBJ2-5, with 11 bases lining up with TRBD2. The J segment lost 5 bases and the V segment lost 6 bases, leaving 5 bases of the junction unmatched. Germline CDR1 and CDR2: MNHEY and SMNVEV (reference sequence). CDR3 length: 14 amino acids. In nucleotides, the CDR3 is TGTGCCAGCAGACTAGCGGGGGTGGGGGAGACCCAGTACTTC. Protein sequence: CASRLAGVGETQYF.

This CDR3 reads CASSWRGTSGGFTDTQYF. The CDR3 coding sequence is TGCGCCAGCAGCTGGAGGGGCACTAGCGGGGGATTCACAGATACGCAGTATTTT. This chain connects TRBV5-1 to TRBJ2-3, with 11 bases identical to TRBD2. V trimming: 3 bases; J trimming: 2 bases; junction bases outside the gene matches: 11. The CDR3 is 18 amino acids. Germline CDR1 is SGHRS and CDR2 is YFSETQ.

The chain combines TRBV13 with TRBJ2-5; no firm D call. This CDR3 spans 15 amino acids. The germline V gene has CDR1 PRHDT and CDR2 FYEKMQ (reference sequence). V was clipped by 1 base and J by 5 bases, with 14 bases between them. This CDR3 is CASSLARWSVETQYF. CDR3 coding DNA: TGTGCCAGCAGCTTAGCCCGGTGGTCCGTGGAGACCCAGTACTTC.

The V gene is TRBV10-1, the J gene TRBJ2-3; TRBD1 might be the D (5 bases). The germline gives CDR1 WNHNN, CDR2 SYGVQD (reference sequence). The CDR3 totals 14 residues. With 0 bases removed from V and 3 bases from J, the gap between germline ends came to 7 bases. The CDR3 spells CASSESSGTDTQYF. CDR3 nucleotides: TGCGCCAGCAGTGAGTCGTCAGGGACAGATACGCAGTATTTT.

CDR3 residues: CASKLKGGGSYNEQFF. DNA for the CDR3: TGTGCCAGCAAATTAAAAGGGGGGGGCTCCTACAATGAGCAGTTCTTC. This sequence joins TRBV27 and TRBJ2-1; perhaps TRBD2 as D (7 bases). Germline CDR1 MNHEY, CDR2 SMNVEV (reference sequence). This CDR3 has 16 residues. V was shortened by 7 bases and J by 0 bases, with 16 bases between the two germline ends.

The rearrangement joins TRBV7-9 to TRBJ2-5; 12 bases fit TRBD2. The CDR3 contains 16 residues. CDR1 is SEHNR and CDR2 is FQNEAQ in the germline V gene (reference sequence). The trim removed 5 bases at V and 4 bases at J, leaving 8 bases unmatched. The CDR3 nucleotides are TGTGCCAGCAGCAACATACTAGCGGGGGGAGCAGAGACCCAGTACTTC. Translating it yields CASSNILAGGAETQYF.

V usage is TRBV2 and J usage is TRBJ1-6, with no clear D. Between the trimmed V and J ends, which lost 1 base and 9 bases, there was a span of 13 bases. In germline, CDR1 is SNHLY, CDR2 FYNNEI. The CDR3 runs 15 residues. The CDR3 DNA follows: TGTGCCAGCAGTGAAGACAGTCTTCGTATTTCACCCCTCCACTTT. It translates to CASSEDSLRISPLHF.

The chain has TRBV30 and TRBJ2-3; 11 bases line up with TRBD2. The CDR3 length is 13 residues. With 5 bases clipped from V and 5 bases from J, the junction kept 3 bases outside the gene matches. CDR1 and CDR2 (germline): GTSNPN, SVGIG (reference sequence). The CDR3 coding sequence is TGTGCCTGGGGCGGGACTAGCGGAGATACGCAGTATTTT. Translation gives CAWGGTSGDTQYF.